One sample yielded the 27 T cell receptor beta chains listed below, sequenced in a study of T cells expressing NK-cell markers. TCRdb re-called the 5' RACE reads and shows each CDR3 protein once, DNA omitted. This sample's table has about 110,000 distinct CDR3 sequences. Sequences were obtained from blood T cells: a sorted CD56 or NKG2C T cell subset, CD4+ or CD8+ T cells, or bulk PBMC T cells (not recorded which). All receptors derive from a woman aged 18 to 75 in good health.

The chain is built from TRBV5-1 and TRBJ2-7; the D call of TRBD2 rests on TCRdb alone, since no DNA is present to check it. CDR1 is SGHRS, CDR2 YFSETQ, per germline. This CDR3 is built from 14 residues. This chain's CDR3 is CASSDSGGPYEQYF.

The chain recombines TRBV29-1 with TRBJ2-2; TCRdb's D gene call, TRBD2, goes unchecked for lack of DNA. This CDR3 spans 16 amino acids. CDR1 SQVTM and CDR2 ANQGSEA come from the germline V gene. CDR3 region: CSVEDFATRDTGELFF.

The rearrangement links TRBV12-3 or TRBV12-4 to TRBJ1-1. The CDR3 is 13 amino acids. Here the CDR3 reads CASSLGSLTEAFF.

The chain links TRBV7-3 to TRBJ2-7; TCRdb's assignment of TRBD1 cannot be checked, as there is no DNA. CDR3 length: 15 amino acids. Germline V gene lookup returns CDR1 SGHTA and CDR2 FQGTGA. CDR3 sequence reads: CASSVGAGASYEQYF.

This chain joins TRBV12-3 or TRBV12-4 and TRBJ1-5. This CDR3 spans 13 amino acids. The CDR3 here is CASSTERGLNQHF.

This rearrangement joins TRBV29-1 to TRBJ2-1; TCRdb proposes TRBD2, but this gene call is untestable without DNA. Germline-derived CDR1 and CDR2 are SQVTM and ANQGSEA. The CDR3 consists of 13 residues. The CDR3 loop reads CSVRSGGSNEQFF.

This chain joins TRBV6-5 and TRBJ2-2. Germline lookup yields CDR1 MNHEY and CDR2 SVGAGI. The CDR3 length is 15 residues. CDR3 residues: CASSYSSGSTGELFF.

The J gene is TRBJ2-7, the V gene TRBV20-1; TCRdb reports TRBD2, a call that lacks DNA to check it against. CDR1 DFQATT and CDR2 SNEGSKA come from the germline V gene (reference sequence). The CDR3 length is 15 residues. CDR3 in amino acids: CSARDLTSGSEEQYF.

This chain links TRBV27 with TRBJ2-1; the TCRdb D gene call, TRBD1, has no DNA to confirm it. CDR1 and CDR2 (germline): MNHEY, SMNVEV (reference sequence). This CDR3 has 15 amino acids. The CDR3 reads CASRPEWTGMNEQFF.

The chain employs TRBV7-9 and TRBJ1-2; TCRdb returns TRBD1, unconfirmable since there is no DNA. Germline CDR1 and CDR2: SEHNR and FQNEAQ (reference sequence). This CDR3 region has 12 residues. CDR3 protein: CASSETGFGYTF.

This chain joins TRBV6-2 or TRBV6-3 and TRBJ2-1; as DNA is missing, the TRBD2 call by TCRdb cannot be tested. Germline V CDR1 and CDR2: MNHEY, SVGEGT. CDR3 length equals 17 residues. The CDR3: CASSYSASGRPGYEQFF.

J is TRBJ2-1 and V is TRBV29-1; TCRdb indicates TRBD2, and absent DNA this call remains unverified. CDR3 length: 13 amino acids. Germline V gene sequence: CDR1 SQVTM, CDR2 ANQGSEA. The CDR3 region is CSVGRELYNEQFF.

V gene TRBV13 combines with J gene TRBJ2-1; TCRdb calls TRBD1, which cannot be checked without DNA. The germline V gene encodes CDR1 PRHDT and CDR2 FYEKMQ (reference sequence). The CDR3 length is 15 residues. The CDR3 loop is CASRHGGDMANEQFF. The full variable domain, rest sourced from reference TRBV13 and TRBJ2-1, is AAGVIQSPRHLIKEKRETATLKCYPIPRHDTVYWYQQGPGQDPQFLISFYEKMQSDKGSIPDRFSAQQFSDYHSELNMSSLELGDSALYFCASRHGGDMANEQFFGPGTRLTVL.

The rearrangement joins TRBV9 to TRBJ1-2; TCRdb proposes TRBD1, but this gene call is untestable without DNA. The CDR3 covers 14 residues. Germline V lookup: CDR1 SGDLS, CDR2 YYNGEE. The CDR3: CASSVGGDLYGYTF.

The chain recombines TRBV27 with TRBJ1-2; TCRdb gives TRBD1 as the D gene, but with no DNA this cannot be confirmed. The CDR3 is 13 amino acids. Germline CDR1 reads MNHEY; CDR2 reads SMNVEV (reference sequence). The CDR3 here is CASSLGGAGGYTF.

V and J are TRBV20-1 and TRBJ2-2. In germline, CDR1 is DFQATT, CDR2 SNEGSKA (reference sequence). This CDR3 has 13 residues. CDR3 in amino acids: CSARRQNTGELFF.

This chain links TRBV6-4 with TRBJ2-2; TCRdb's D gene call, TRBD1, goes unchecked for lack of DNA. The CDR3 runs 15 residues. Germline-derived CDR1 and CDR2 are MRHNA and SNTAGT. The CDR3 reads CASARQGGSDGELFF.

The chain combines TRBV5-4 with TRBJ2-1; TCRdb designates TRBD2, a call that cannot be tested without DNA. The CDR3 length is 20 residues. Germline CDR1 reads SGHNT; CDR2 reads YYREEE (reference sequence). The CDR3 protein is CASSNPTGAGLAGGYNEQFF.

V is TRBV4-3 and J is TRBJ2-7; TCRdb picks TRBD1, but there is no DNA to check that call. The CDR3 is made up of 14 amino acids. In germline, CDR1 is LGHNA, CDR2 YSLEER. The CDR3 sequence: CASSQDPGHYEQYF.

V gene TRBV4-2 combines with J gene TRBJ2-1; TCRdb proposes TRBD1, but this gene call is untestable without DNA. This CDR3 contains 16 residues. CDR1 is LGHNA and CDR2 is YNFKEQ in the germline V gene. The CDR3 is CASSQAGGRSYNEQFF.

V and J are TRBV15 and TRBJ2-7; checking the TCRdb D call of TRBD1 is not possible without DNA. This CDR3 spans 16 amino acids. From germline, CDR1 is LNHNV and CDR2 YYDKDF (reference sequence). This CDR3 is CATSRDRAISSYEQYF.

The rearrangement joins TRBV10-3 to TRBJ2-7; no DNA is available, so the TRBD1 call from TCRdb remains unchecked. Germline V gives CDR1 ENHRY, CDR2 SYGVKD. The CDR3 extends over 15 amino acids. The CDR3: CAISEGTGDYYEQYF.

The CDR3 spells CASSPIGGNYNEQFF. The rearrangement joins TRBV5-1 to TRBJ2-1; TCRdb indicates TRBD2, and absent DNA this call remains unverified. Germline lookup yields CDR1 SGHRS and CDR2 YFSETQ. This CDR3 has 15 amino acids.

This chain joins TRBV7-2 and TRBJ2-1; with no DNA, the TCRdb D assignment of TRBD2 cannot be verified. This CDR3 has 15 residues. Per germline, CDR1 SGHTA and CDR2 FQGNSA. The CDR3 reads CASNRGLAAYNEQFF.

The V call is TRBV7-9, the J call TRBJ2-1; the D call of TRBD1 rests on TCRdb alone, since no DNA is present to check it. Germline assignment: CDR1 SEHNR and CDR2 FQNEAQ (reference sequence). The CDR3 contains 14 residues. This CDR3 is CASSRGHEGNEQFF.

V and J are TRBV5-5 and TRBJ2-1; absent DNA, TCRdb's TRBD2 call cannot be checked. This CDR3 has 16 residues. Germline V CDR1 and CDR2: SGHKS, YYEKEE (reference sequence). The CDR3 spells CASSPQGGSPSDEQFF.

This chain uses TRBV6-2 or TRBV6-3 with TRBJ2-1; lacking DNA, the TRBD1 call made by TCRdb goes unchecked. This CDR3 is 16 amino acids long. Germline lookup yields CDR1 MNHEY and CDR2 SVGEGT. The CDR3 region is CASRGGQGATYNEQFF.